Presented here are 7 T cell receptor beta chains from one specimen sequenced in a study of a mutant IDH1 vaccine in newly diagnosed glioma. Clones were sequenced by immunoSEQ multiplex PCR, and TCRdb holds only the in-frame ones, with some missing. The table has about 94,000 clones, roughly 89% seen once. For these TCRs, the target antigens are not known. Time point meaning: week 47, end of study. The vaccine gave 300 ug of a 20-mer mutant IDH1 peptide subcutaneously per dose. Here the sequenced sample was PBMCs, taken from a glioma patient whose treatment included an IDH1 peptide vaccine. The receptors come from a woman between 50 and 59 years old with glioma.

The chain uses TRBV10-3 and TRBJ1-1; unclear D gene. V lost 3 bases to trimming and J lost 0 bases, with 5 bases between them. This CDR3 region has 13 residues. The V gene's germline CDR1 is ENHRY and CDR2 SYGVKD. The CDR3 spells CAISDSLNTEAFF. As DNA, the CDR3 is TGTGCCATCAGTGACAGCTTGAACACTGAAGCTTTCTTT.

This chain connects TRBV28 to TRBJ2-7; a possible D gene is TRBD1 (5 bases). Germline CDR1 MDHEN, CDR2 SYDVKM. The CDR3 loop spans 16 amino acids. Trimming took off 5 bases at V and 0 bases at J, with 17 bases between the two ends. The CDR3 spells CASSPPQGSRSYEQYF. The DNA for the CDR3 is TGTGCCAGCAGTCCCCCCCAGGGCAGCCGCTCCTACGAGCAGTACTTC.

The chain couples TRBV28 to TRBJ2-3, with D perhaps matching TRBD2 (6 bases). Germline CDR1 reads MDHEN; CDR2 reads SYDVKM. The CDR3 extends over 15 amino acids. V was clipped by 2 bases and J by 4 bases, with 13 bases between them. CDR3 protein: CASSLAGSSADTQYF. CDR3 nucleotides: TGTGCCAGCAGTTTAGCGGGAAGTTCCGCAGATACGCAGTATTTT.

The chain employs TRBV5-1 and TRBJ2-2, with 7 bases lining up with TRBD2. Germline V gene data show CDR1 as SGHRS and CDR2 as YFSETQ. The trim removed 3 bases at V and 5 bases at J, leaving 7 bases unmatched. The CDR3 runs to 15 residues. The CDR3 loop is CASSSFGGGTGELFF. The CDR3 DNA reads as TGCGCCAGCAGCTCCTTCGGCGGGGGAACCGGGGAGCTGTTTTTT.

This clone came up once. The J gene is TRBJ2-7, the V gene TRBV28; 10 bases are shared with TRBD1. CDR1 and CDR2 from the germline V gene are MDHEN and SYDVKM. V was pared by 7 bases and J by 4 bases, with 10 bases of the junction left unmatched. This CDR3 is built from 15 residues. Here the CDR3 reads CASTSAGQGEYEQYF. Written as DNA, the CDR3 is TGTGCCAGCACATCTGCCGGACAGGGGGAGTACGAGCAGTACTTC. Combining the CDR3 with reference TRBV28 and TRBJ2-7 gives the whole variable domain DVKVTQSSRYLVKRTGEKVFLECVQDMDHENMFWYRQDPGLGLRLIYFSYDVKMKEKGDIPEGYSVSREKKERFSLILESASTNQTSMYLCASTSAGQGEYEQYFGPGTRLTVT.

Regarding this clone: One end of the junction does not line up with germline, which may come from a read error. This sequence joins TRBV28 and TRBJ2-5; D call uncertain. The last part of the DNA fits TRBJ2-7 better; the J call may be wrong. This CDR3 comprises 14 residues. Germline CDR1 MDHEN, CDR2 SYDVKM. The CDR3 DNA sequence: TGTGCCAGTAGTTCGAGTAATTTTGGGTACGAGCAGTACTTC. This codes for CASSSSNFGYEQYF.

The V call is TRBV5-1, the J call TRBJ2-2; tentatively, D is TRBD1 or TRBD2 (5 bases each). CDR1 and CDR2 (germline): SGHRS, YFSETQ. This CDR3 has 17 amino acids. V was trimmed by 0 bases and J by 0 bases, leaving 12 bases between them. CDR3 region: CASSLATGATNTGELFF. DNA of the CDR3: TGCGCCAGCAGCTTGGCCACCGGGGCCACGAACACCGGGGAGCTGTTTTTT.